This T cell receptor (beta chain) was recovered during a study of OX40 agonist ivuxolimab in advanced cancers. Study overall: Patients undergoing dose escalation presented with hepatocellular carcinoma, melanoma, renal cell or head and neck cancer. Participants, 65% to 85% male, averaged roughly 55 years of age, ranging from roughly 20 to 80.

The study's findings and limits: Clonal expansion from baseline to week 6 occurred in both CD4+ and CD8+ T cells.

Anyone with autoimmune disease history or systemic immunosuppression was excluded. With regard to this clone: Its specificity is unknown.

TCRdb's copy holds only in-frame clones and misses some; the assay was immunoSEQ multiplex PCR. In the table there are about 70,000 clones, just over 90% of which are singletons. This specimen was CD4+ or CD8+ T cells sorted from blood, taken in a trial of the OX40 agonist ivuxolimab. The sequence was collected from an adult with an advanced solid tumor such as melanoma, head and neck, liver or kidney cancer.

CDR3 protein: CASSLGGLNTEAFF. The CDR3 nucleotides are TGTGCCAGCAGTTTGGGCGGCCTGAACACTGAAGCTTTCTTT. J is TRBJ1-1 and V is TRBV28; no firm D call. CDR1 is MDHEN, CDR2 SYDVKM, per germline. V lost 3 bases to trimming and J lost 0 bases, with 8 bases between them. The CDR3 spans 14 residues.